The 27 T cell receptor beta chains presented below share a single source sample, sequenced in a study of tumor and adjacent non-tumor tissue in lung cancer. RNA was extracted from bulk tissue without any cell sorting. Distant lung tissue was collected more than 3 cm away from the tumor edge. TCRbeta libraries were built with three rounds of nested PCR, modified from ARM-PCR. TCRdb independently ran MiXCR on the multiplex PCR reads; one entry per CDR3 protein. The sample records over 100,000 distinct CDR3 sequences, about 64% being singletons. Source material: distant non-tumor lung tissue. All receptors derive from a man between 60 and 75 years old with non-small cell lung cancer.

Details on this clonotype: A read error is possible here, since a much larger clone lies one base away. This CDR3 is missing its conserved last phenylalanine or tryptophan, likely due to a read error. The rearrangement joins TRBV5-1 to TRBJ2-7; D gene unclear. The germline V and J ends were trimmed by 0 bases and 1 base, with 8 bases remaining between them. The CDR3 loop spans 14 amino acids. CDR1 and CDR2 (germline): SGHRS, YFSETQ. The CDR3 is CASSLAVRSYEQYI. The CDR3, as DNA: TGCGCCAGCAGCTTGGCCGTAAGATCCTACGAGCAGTACATC.

About this clonotype itself: Since a much larger clone is just one base distant, this may be a read error. The genes are TRBV5-6 and TRBJ2-2; 11 positions agree with TRBD1. The CDR3 has 16 residues. From germline, CDR1 is SGHDT and CDR2 YYEEEE. The V and J ends lost 4 bases and 2 bases, in that order; junction bases with no gene match: 4. The chain's CDR3 is CASSVGTGGNTGELFF. The DNA for the CDR3 is TGTGCCAGCAGCGTAGGGACAGGGGGTAACACCGGGGAGCTGTTTTTT.

The chain combines TRBV28 with TRBJ1-5; weak D call: TRBD1 (5 bases). CDR3 size: 15 residues. From germline, CDR1 is MDHEN and CDR2 SYDVKM. Trimming removed 4 bases at V and 7 bases at J, with 17 bases between. For the CDR3, the DNA is TGTGCCAGCAGTTCCCTAGGTGGCAGGGAGCAGCCCCAGCATTTT. As protein: CASSSLGGREQPQHF.

Ten or more counts support this clonotype. The V and J genes are TRBV6-5 and TRBJ2-5, with TRBD1 identical over 7 bases. Germline CDR1 reads MNHEY; CDR2 reads SVGAGI. The CDR3 length is 14 residues. J lost 7 bases, V lost 0 bases, and 5 bases had no gene match. The CDR3 DNA sequence: TGTGCCAGCAGTTACTCGACAGGGTCGGGGACCCAGTACTTC. Residues: CASSYSTGSGTQYF.

This clonotype was seen a few times. A much larger clone lies one base from this, so it may be a read error. This rearrangement joins TRBV4-1 to TRBJ1-6; unclear D gene. The CDR3 covers 15 residues. Germline CDR1 MGHRA, CDR2 YSYEKL. V was trimmed by 1 base and J by 9 bases, leaving 13 bases between them. The chain's CDR3 is CASSQVKRESSPLHF. DNA for the CDR3: TGCGCCAGCAGCCAAGTTAAAAGGGAGAGTTCACCCCTCCACTTT.

This clonotype was picked up a small number of times. A single base separates this from a much larger clone, so it may be a read error. This chain connects TRBV6-5 to TRBJ1-5; no reliable D call. The germline gives CDR1 MNHEY, CDR2 SVGAGI. The CDR3 length is 13 residues. CDR3: CASSWGLGQPQRF. In nucleotides, the CDR3 is TGTGCCAGCAGTTGGGGTCTGGGTCAGCCCCAGCGTTTT.

This clonotype was recorded many times. V is TRBV6-1 and J is TRBJ2-1; 9 nucleotides match TRBD1. V was clipped by 4 bases and J by 9 bases; unmatched bases: 10. This CDR3 has 15 amino acids. In germline, CDR1 is MNHNS, CDR2 SASEGT. Here the CDR3 DNA reads TGTGCCAGCAGTGGACCGGGACAGGGAATGAGTGAGCAGTTCTTC. Its protein is CASSGPGQGMSEQFF.

The chain combines TRBV28 with TRBJ2-7; 7 bases agree with TRBD2. The junction had 8 bases not matched to a gene; V was cut back by 6 bases and J by 0 bases. CDR1 MDHEN and CDR2 SYDVKM come from the germline V gene. The CDR3 length is 15 residues. CDR3 sequence reads: CASSPRGRGSYEQYF. In nucleotides, the CDR3 is TGTGCCAGCAGCCCCCGGGGGAGGGGCTCCTACGAGCAGTACTTC.

Remarks on this clonotype: This may arise from a read error, as a much more abundant clone is one base away. The V and J genes are TRBV20-1 and TRBJ1-5, with D possibly TRBD1 on 5 matching bases. Germline CDR1 and CDR2: DFQATT and SNEGSKA (reference sequence). The CDR3 is made up of 15 amino acids. In nucleotides, the CDR3 is TGCAATGGGAAGCGAAGGGGCTATAGCAATCAGCCCCAGCATTTT. This encodes CNGKRRGYSNQPQHF.

This clonotype has more than one count but fewer than ten. A much larger clone lies one base from this, so it may be a read error. This chain links TRBV12-3 or TRBV12-4 with TRBJ1-4, with TRBD1 as a possible D gene (6 bases). This CDR3 contains 15 residues. The germline V and J ends were trimmed by 4 bases and 3 bases, with 12 bases remaining between them. The CDR3 DNA reads TGTGCCAGCAGTTCCCAGGGGCTGTCTAATGAAAAACTGTTTTTT. This gives the protein CASSSQGLSNEKLFF.

This clonotype appeared many times. The chain combines TRBV14 with TRBJ1-2, with 12 bases matching TRBD1. Germline values: CDR1 SGHDN, CDR2 FVKESK. V dropped 4 bases and J dropped 7; count of bases not matched to a gene: 13. The CDR3 is 17 residues long. The CDR3 region has the DNA TGTGCCAGCAGCCGAAACACACCCGGGACAGGGGGCGGTGGCTACACCTTC. Residues: CASSRNTPGTGGGGYTF.

Of note for this clonotype: A junction end diverges from the germline sequence, so it may reflect a read error. This chain uses TRBV11-2 with TRBJ2-3; TRBD2 agrees at 12 bases. There are 20 residues in the CDR3. Germline loops: CDR1 SGHAT, CDR2 FQNNGV. The CDR3 DNA sequence: TGTGCCAGCAGCATTACCTCGGGTTCTAGCGGGGGGGGCGGCACAGATACGCAGTATTTC. Its protein product is CASSITSGSSGGGGTDTQYF.

This clonotype is a singleton in its sample. The chain couples TRBV29-1 to TRBJ2-7; D might be TRBD2 (6 bases). This CDR3 contains 13 residues. Germline V CDR1 and CDR2: SQVTM, ANQGSEA. The CDR3, as DNA: TGCAGTGCCAGGACTATCGGGACCTACGAGCAGTACTTC. This sequence encodes CSARTIGTYEQYF.

Of note for this clonotype: This could be a read error, since a much larger clone is one nucleotide away. V and J are TRBV24-1 and TRBJ2-1, with TRBD1 as a possible D gene (6 bases). This CDR3 is built from 16 residues. Germline V CDR1 and CDR2: KGHDR, SFDVKD. V was trimmed by 1 base and J by 5 bases, leaving 14 bases between them. CDR3 sequence reads: CATSDFMSGDHNEQFF. Here the CDR3 DNA reads TGTGCCACCAGTGATTTTATGTCAGGGGATCACAATGAGCAGTTCTTC.

Turning to this clonotype: One junction end does not reproduce the germline sequence, and a read error may be involved. V and J are TRBV11-3 and TRBJ2-1, with 7 bases fitting TRBD2. Germline V gives CDR1 SGHNT, CDR2 YENEEA. CDR3 length equals 14 residues. The CDR3 bases are TGTGCCAGTAGCACACGGACTAGACTCAATGAGGAGTTCTTC. It is translated as CASSTRTRLNEEFF.

This clonotype showed up many times. The V call is TRBV5-1, the J call TRBJ2-2; D remains ambiguous. Germline CDR1 is SGHRS and CDR2 is YFSETQ. The V and J ends lost 0 bases and 3 bases respectively, with 6 bases between them. The CDR3 loop spans 14 amino acids. The CDR3 DNA follows: TGCGCCAGCAGCTTGGACGAGTACACCGGGGAGCTGTTTTTT. This codes for CASSLDEYTGELFF.

This clonotype was observed many times. The chain links TRBV20-1 to TRBJ2-1; 10 bases align to TRBD1. Per germline, CDR1 DFQATT and CDR2 SNEGSKA (reference sequence). The CDR3 runs to 12 residues. For the CDR3, the DNA is TGCTCAGGAGGGACAGGGGTCAATGAGCAGTTCTTC. Translation gives CSGGTGVNEQFF.

Ten or more counts support this clonotype. This sequence joins TRBV6-1 and TRBJ1-5; the D gene is possibly TRBD1 (5 bases). This CDR3 is 15 amino acids long. Between the trimmed V and J ends, which lost 6 bases and 4 bases, there was a span of 16 bases. Germline CDR1 MNHNS, CDR2 SASEGT. CDR3 protein: CASRAGTYGNQPQHF. The CDR3 nucleotides are TGTGCCAGCAGGGCCGGGACCTACGGGAATCAGCCCCAGCATTTT.

On this clonotype: A read error may account for a junction end that differs from germline. This chain joins TRBV6-5 and TRBJ2-2, with a tentative D call TRBD1 (6 bases). Germline CDR1 reads MNHEY; CDR2 reads SVGAGI. The CDR3 is 15 residues long. The CDR3 reads CPSSSQNRVTGDLFF. The CDR3 nucleotides are TGTCCCAGCAGTTCCCAGAACAGGGTCACCGGGGACCTGTTTTTT.

CDR3 nucleotide sequence: TGTGCCAGCAGCGCCCTTAAATCCACCGGGGAGCTGTTTTTT. Protein: CASSALKSTGELFF. V is TRBV6-2 or TRBV6-3 and J is TRBJ2-2; D gene unclear. The germline CDR1 and CDR2 sequences are MNHEY and SVGEGT. V lost 6 bases, J lost 4 bases, and 12 bases lay in between. This CDR3 contains 14 residues.

This clonotype was counted only a few times. One base away lies a much larger clone, so this may be a sequencing read error. The V gene is TRBV6-6, the J gene TRBJ2-3, with 8 nucleotides matching TRBD1. This CDR3 spans 15 amino acids. Per germline, CDR1 MNHNY and CDR2 SVGAGI (reference sequence). CDR3 protein: CTSSPTGGKTDTQYF. The CDR3 region has the DNA TGTACCAGCAGTCCAACAGGGGGTAAAACAGATACGCAGTATTTT.

The genes are TRBV20-1 and TRBJ2-1; a weak D match, TRBD2 (6 bases). V was shortened by 5 bases and J by 6 bases, with 11 bases between the two germline ends. CDR1 and CDR2 from the germline V gene are DFQATT and SNEGSKA (reference sequence). The CDR3 runs to 12 residues. CDR3 loop: CSASGLSNEQFF. CDR3 nucleotide sequence: TGCAGTGCTTCGGGACTTTCCAATGAGCAGTTCTTC.

For the CDR3, the DNA is TGCAGCGTTGCACCCAAGGGGGCAGATACCAAGTATTTT. This sequence encodes CSVAPKGADTKYF. The V and J genes are TRBV29-1 and TRBJ2-3; TRBD1 matches at 7 bases. The germline V gene encodes CDR1 SQVTM and CDR2 ANQGSEA. J gave up 13 bases and V 4 bases, and 14 bases lay outside the gene matches. This CDR3 is 13 amino acids long.

Turning to this clonotype: A clone one base away is much larger, so this may be a read error. This sequence joins TRBV5-4 and TRBJ2-7, with D maybe TRBD1 (6 bases). V lost 0 bases and J 6 bases, leaving 19 bases between the germline ends. This CDR3 is 16 amino acids long. The V gene's germline CDR1 is SGHNT and CDR2 YYREEE (reference sequence). In DNA form, the CDR3 reads TGTGCCAGCAGCTTGGAGGTCCCCGGACAGCATGGCGAGCAGTACTTC. Translating it yields CASSLEVPGQHGEQYF.

Points on this clonotype: One end of the junction varies from germline; a read error may be responsible. The chain has TRBV28 and TRBJ1-4; 8 nucleotides agree with TRBD1. In germline, CDR1 is MDHEN, CDR2 SYDVKM. The length of the CDR3 is 14 residues. The CDR3: CAISPGTGGEKLFF. DNA of the CDR3: TGTGCCATCAGTCCCGGGACAGGTGGTGAAAAACTGTTTTTT.

On this clonotype: A much larger clone sits a single nucleotide away, making a read error possible. The genes are TRBV6-2 or TRBV6-3 and TRBJ2-7; no clear D. The V gene lost 2 bases and the J gene lost 0 bases, with 17 bases spanning the gap. This CDR3 is 17 amino acids long. Germline V gene lookup returns CDR1 MNHEY and CDR2 SVGEGT. CDR3 sequence: CASSYVAGKTVSYEQYF. For the CDR3, the DNA is TGTGCCAGCAGTTACGTTGCTGGAAAGACTGTCTCCTACGAGCAGTACTTC.

The chain joins TRBV6-6 to TRBJ1-1; D call uncertain. The CDR3 is 13 residues long. Germline assignment: CDR1 MNHNY and CDR2 SVGAGI (reference sequence). The germline V and J ends were trimmed by 7 bases and 1 base, with 10 bases remaining between them. This CDR3 reads CASKTTSNTEAFF. The DNA of the CDR3 is TGTGCCAGCAAGACCACATCGAACACTGAAGCTTTCTTT.